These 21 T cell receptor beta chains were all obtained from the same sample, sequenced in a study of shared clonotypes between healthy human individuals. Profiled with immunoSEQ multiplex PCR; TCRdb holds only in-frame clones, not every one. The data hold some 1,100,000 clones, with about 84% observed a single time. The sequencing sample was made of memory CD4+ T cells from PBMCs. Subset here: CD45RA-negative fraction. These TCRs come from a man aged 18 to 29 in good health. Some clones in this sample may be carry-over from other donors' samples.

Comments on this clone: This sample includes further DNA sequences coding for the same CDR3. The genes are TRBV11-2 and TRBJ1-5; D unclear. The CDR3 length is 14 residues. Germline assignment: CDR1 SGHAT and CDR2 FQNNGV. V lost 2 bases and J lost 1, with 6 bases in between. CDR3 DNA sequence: TGTGCCAGCAGCTTAACGGGGAGCAATCAGCCCCAGCATTTT. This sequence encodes CASSLTGSNQPQHF.

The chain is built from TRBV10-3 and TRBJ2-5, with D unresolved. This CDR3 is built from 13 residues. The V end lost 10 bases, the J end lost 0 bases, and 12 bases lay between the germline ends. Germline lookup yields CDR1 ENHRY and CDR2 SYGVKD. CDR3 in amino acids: CATASQYQETQYF. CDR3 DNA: TGTGCCACTGCGAGCCAGTACCAAGAGACCCAGTACTTC.

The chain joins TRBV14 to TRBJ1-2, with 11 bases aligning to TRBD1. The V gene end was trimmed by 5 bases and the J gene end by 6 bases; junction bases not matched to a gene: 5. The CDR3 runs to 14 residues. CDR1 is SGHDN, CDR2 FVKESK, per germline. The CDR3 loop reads CASSFRTGGHGYTF. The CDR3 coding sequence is TGTGCCAGCAGCTTCAGGACAGGGGGCCATGGCTACACCTTC.

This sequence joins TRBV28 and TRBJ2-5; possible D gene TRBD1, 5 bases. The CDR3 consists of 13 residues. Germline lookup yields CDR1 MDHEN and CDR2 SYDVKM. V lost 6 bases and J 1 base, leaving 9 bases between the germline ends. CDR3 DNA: TGTGCCAGCAGCAGGGATTCCCAAGAGACCCAGTACTTC. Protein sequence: CASSRDSQETQYF.

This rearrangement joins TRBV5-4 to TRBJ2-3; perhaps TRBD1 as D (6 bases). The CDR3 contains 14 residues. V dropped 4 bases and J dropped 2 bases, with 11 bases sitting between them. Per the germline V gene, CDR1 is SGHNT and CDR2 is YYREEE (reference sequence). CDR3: CASSLDRYTDTQYF. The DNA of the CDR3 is TGTGCCAGCAGCCTGGACAGATACACAGATACGCAGTATTTT.

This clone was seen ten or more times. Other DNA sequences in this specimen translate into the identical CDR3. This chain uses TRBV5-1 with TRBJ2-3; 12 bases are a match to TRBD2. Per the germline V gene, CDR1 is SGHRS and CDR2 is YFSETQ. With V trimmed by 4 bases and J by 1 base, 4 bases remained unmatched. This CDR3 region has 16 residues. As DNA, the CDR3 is TGCGCCAGCAGCCCTGGGACTAGCGGGCGCACAGATACGCAGTATTTT. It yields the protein CASSPGTSGRTDTQYF.

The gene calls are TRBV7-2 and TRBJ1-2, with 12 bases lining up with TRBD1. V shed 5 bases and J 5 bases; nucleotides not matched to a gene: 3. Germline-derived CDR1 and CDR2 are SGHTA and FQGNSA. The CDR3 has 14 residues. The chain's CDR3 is CASSPGQGAYGYTF. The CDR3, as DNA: TGTGCCAGCAGCCCGGGACAGGGGGCTTATGGCTACACCTTC.

Here the CDR3 DNA reads TGTGCCAGCTCACCACCGGCCCGCTCCTACAATGAGCAGTTCTTC. Encoded protein: CASSPPARSYNEQFF. J is TRBJ2-1 and V is TRBV18; D is unresolved. With 0 bases removed from V and 0 bases from J, the gap between germline ends came to 6 bases. CDR1 is KGHSH and CDR2 is LQKENI in the germline V gene. CDR3 length equals 15 residues. Combining the CDR3 with reference TRBV18 and TRBJ2-1 gives the whole variable domain NAGVMQNPRHLVRRRGQEARLRCSPMKGHSHVYWYRQLPEEGLKFMVYLQKENIIDESGMPKERFSAEFPKEGPSILRIQQVVRGDSAAYFCASSPPARSYNEQFFGPGTRLTVL.

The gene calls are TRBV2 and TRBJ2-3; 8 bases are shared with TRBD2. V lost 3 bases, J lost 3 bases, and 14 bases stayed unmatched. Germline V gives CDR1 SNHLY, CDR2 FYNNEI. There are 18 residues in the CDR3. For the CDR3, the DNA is TGTGCCAGCAGTGACCCAAAGCTCAGCGGGAGTAGGACAGATACGCAGTATTTT. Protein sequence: CASSDPKLSGSRTDTQYF.

Written as DNA, the CDR3 is TGTGCCAGCAGTTACTCGAGTCAGGGTCATCAGCCCCAGCATTTT. Protein sequence: CASSYSSQGHQPQHF. This rearrangement joins TRBV6-5 to TRBJ1-5; perhaps TRBD1 as D (5 bases). This CDR3 comprises 15 residues. Trimming shortened V by 0 bases and J by 5 bases, and 11 bases separated the two germline ends. Looked up from germline, CDR1 is MNHEY and CDR2 is SVGAGI.

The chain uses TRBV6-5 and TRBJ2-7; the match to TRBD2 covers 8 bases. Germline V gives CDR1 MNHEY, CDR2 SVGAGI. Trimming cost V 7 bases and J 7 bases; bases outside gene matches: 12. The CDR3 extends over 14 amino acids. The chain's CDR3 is CASMASGGREEQYF. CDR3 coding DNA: TGTGCCAGCATGGCCTCGGGGGGGCGCGAGGAGCAGTACTTC.

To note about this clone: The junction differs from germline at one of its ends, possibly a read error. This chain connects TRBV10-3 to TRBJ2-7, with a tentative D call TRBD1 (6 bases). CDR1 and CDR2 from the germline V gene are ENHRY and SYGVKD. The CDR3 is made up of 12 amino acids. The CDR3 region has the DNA TGTGCCATCAGTGAGTCGGGAAGACAGGCGATGTTC. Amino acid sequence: CAISESGRQAMF.

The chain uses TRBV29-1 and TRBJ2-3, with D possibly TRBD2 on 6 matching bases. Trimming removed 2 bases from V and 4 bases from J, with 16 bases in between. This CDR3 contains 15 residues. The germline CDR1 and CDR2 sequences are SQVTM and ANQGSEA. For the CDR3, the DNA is TGCAGCGTTGAAAGTTTCGGGGGTATAGCAGATACGCAGTATTTT. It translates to CSVESFGGIADTQYF.

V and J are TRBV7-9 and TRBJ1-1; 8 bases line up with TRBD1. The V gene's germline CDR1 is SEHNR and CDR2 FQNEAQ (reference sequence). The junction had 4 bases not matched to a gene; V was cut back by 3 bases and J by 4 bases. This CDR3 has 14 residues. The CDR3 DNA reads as TGTGCCAGCAGCTTCAGGGGGCTGGGCACTGAAGCTTTCTTT. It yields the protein CASSFRGLGTEAFF.

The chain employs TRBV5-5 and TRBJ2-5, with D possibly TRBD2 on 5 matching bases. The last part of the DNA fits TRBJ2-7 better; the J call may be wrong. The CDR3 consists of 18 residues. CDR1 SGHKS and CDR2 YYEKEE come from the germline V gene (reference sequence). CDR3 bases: TGTGCCAGCACCCCGACCCGGGGTTTAAACCAGAGACGCTACGAGCAGTACTTC. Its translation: CASTPTRGLNQRRYEQYF.

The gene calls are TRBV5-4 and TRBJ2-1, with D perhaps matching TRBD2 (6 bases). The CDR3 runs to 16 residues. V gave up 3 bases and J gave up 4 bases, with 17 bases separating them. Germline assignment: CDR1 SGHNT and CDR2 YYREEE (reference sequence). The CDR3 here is CASSWAGGEVYNEQFF. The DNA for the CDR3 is TGTGCCAGCAGCTGGGCGGGCGGGGAGGTGTACAATGAGCAGTTCTTC.

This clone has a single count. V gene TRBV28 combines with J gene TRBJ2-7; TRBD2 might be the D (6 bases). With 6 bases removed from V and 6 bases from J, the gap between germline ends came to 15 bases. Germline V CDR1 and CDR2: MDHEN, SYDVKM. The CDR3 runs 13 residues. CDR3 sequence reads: CASSLNLAREQYF. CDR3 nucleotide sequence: TGTGCCAGCAGCTTGAACCTAGCGCGCGAGCAGTACTTC.

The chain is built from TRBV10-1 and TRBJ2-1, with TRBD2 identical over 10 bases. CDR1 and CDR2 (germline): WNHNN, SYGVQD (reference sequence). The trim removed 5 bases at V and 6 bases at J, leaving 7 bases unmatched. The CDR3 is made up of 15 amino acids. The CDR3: CASSPIAGGRNEQFF. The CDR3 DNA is TGCGCCAGCAGTCCCATAGCGGGAGGTCGCAATGAGCAGTTCTTC.

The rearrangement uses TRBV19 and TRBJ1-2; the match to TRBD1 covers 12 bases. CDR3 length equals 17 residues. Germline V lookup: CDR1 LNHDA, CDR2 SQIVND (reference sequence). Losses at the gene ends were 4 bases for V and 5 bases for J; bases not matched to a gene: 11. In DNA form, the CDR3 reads TGTGCCAGTAGTAGAGGGACAGGGGGCGCGACGGGGTATGGCTACACCTTC. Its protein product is CASSRGTGGATGYGYTF. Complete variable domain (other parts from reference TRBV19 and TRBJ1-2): DGGITQSPKYLFRKEGQNVTLSCEQNLNHDAMYWYRQDPGQGLRLIYYSQIVNDFQKGDIAEGYSVSREKKESFPLTVTSAQKNPTAFYLCASSRGTGGATGYGYTFGSGTRLTVV.

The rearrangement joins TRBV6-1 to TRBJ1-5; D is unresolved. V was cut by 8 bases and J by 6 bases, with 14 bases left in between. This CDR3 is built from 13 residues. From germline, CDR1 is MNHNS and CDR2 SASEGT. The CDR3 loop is CASGGVWGQPQHF. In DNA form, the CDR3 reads TGTGCCAGCGGTGGGGTCTGGGGTCAGCCCCAGCATTTT.

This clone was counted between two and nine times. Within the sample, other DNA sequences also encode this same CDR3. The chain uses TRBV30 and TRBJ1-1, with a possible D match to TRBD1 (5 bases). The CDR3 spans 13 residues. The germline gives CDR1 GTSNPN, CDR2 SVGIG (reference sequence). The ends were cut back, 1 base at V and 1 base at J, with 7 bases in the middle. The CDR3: CAWSDDRNTEAFF. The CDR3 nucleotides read TGTGCCTGGAGTGACGACAGGAACACTGAAGCTTTCTTT.